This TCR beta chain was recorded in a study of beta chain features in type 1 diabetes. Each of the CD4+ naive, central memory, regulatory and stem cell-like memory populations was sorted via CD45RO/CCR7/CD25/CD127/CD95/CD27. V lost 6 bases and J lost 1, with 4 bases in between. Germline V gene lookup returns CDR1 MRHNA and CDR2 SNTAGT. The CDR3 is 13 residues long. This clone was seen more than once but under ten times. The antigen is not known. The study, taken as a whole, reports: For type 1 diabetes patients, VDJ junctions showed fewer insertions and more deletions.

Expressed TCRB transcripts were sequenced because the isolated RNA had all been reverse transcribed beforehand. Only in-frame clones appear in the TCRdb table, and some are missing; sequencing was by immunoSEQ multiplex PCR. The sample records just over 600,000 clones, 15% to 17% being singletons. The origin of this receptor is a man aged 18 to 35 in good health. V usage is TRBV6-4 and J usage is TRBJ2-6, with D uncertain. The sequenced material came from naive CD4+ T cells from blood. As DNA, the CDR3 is TGTGCCAGCAGCCTATCTGGGGCCAACGTCCTGACTTTC. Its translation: CASSLSGANVLTF.